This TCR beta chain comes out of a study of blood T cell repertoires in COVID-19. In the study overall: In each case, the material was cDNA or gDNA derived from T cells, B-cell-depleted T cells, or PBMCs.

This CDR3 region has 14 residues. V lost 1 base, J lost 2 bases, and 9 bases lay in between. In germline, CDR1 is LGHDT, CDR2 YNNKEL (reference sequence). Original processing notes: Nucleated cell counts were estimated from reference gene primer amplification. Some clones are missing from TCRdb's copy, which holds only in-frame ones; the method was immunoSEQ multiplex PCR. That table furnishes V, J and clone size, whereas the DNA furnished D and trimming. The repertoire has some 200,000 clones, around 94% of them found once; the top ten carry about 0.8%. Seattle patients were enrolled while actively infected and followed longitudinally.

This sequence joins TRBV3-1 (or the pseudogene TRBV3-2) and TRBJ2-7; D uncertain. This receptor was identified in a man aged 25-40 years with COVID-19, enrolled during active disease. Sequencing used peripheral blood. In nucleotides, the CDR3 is TGTGCCAGCAGCCAAGTGGCTCAGACCTACGAGCAGTACTTC. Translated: CASSQVAQTYEQYF.